The 10 T cell receptor beta chains in this list originate from one sample, sequenced in a study of CD8 T cells in ankylosing spondylitis. Study-wide points: The study identified a TCR beta motif of several highly homologous variants that appeared characteristic of ankylosing spondylitis blood.

No antigen is known for these receptors. Each CDR3 protein is one row after TCRdb ran MiXCR on the 5' RACE reads. The sample includes a few hundred thousand distinct CDR3 sequences, approximately 20% of them seen just once. Sequenced: blood, either unsorted or a sorted T cell fraction (not recorded which). The receptors originated from a male donor with ankylosing spondylitis.

V is TRBV20-1 and J is TRBJ2-3; 8 nucleotides agree with TRBD2. CDR1 and CDR2 (germline): DFQATT, SNEGSKA (reference sequence). V gave up 1 base and J gave up 5 bases; unmatched junction bases: 14. The CDR3 is 17 amino acids. CDR3 loop: CSARGPLGAGALDTQYF. DNA of the CDR3: TGCAGTGCTAGAGGTCCCCTAGGAGCGGGAGCGTTAGATACGCAGTATTTT.

The genes are TRBV14 and TRBJ2-5; D call uncertain. The V end lost 4 bases, the J end lost 8 bases, and 17 bases lay between the germline ends. Germline CDR1 and CDR2: SGHDN and FVKESK. The CDR3 runs to 14 residues. The CDR3 is CASSPSRTQVTQYF. Written as DNA, the CDR3 is TGTGCCAGCAGCCCCTCTAGGACCCAAGTTACCCAGTACTTC.

In its sample, this clonotype was seen a few times. V and J are TRBV9 and TRBJ2-5; 9 bases are shared with TRBD1. CDR1 is SGDLS, CDR2 YYNGEE, per germline. This CDR3 has 17 amino acids. After removal of 3 bases from V and 0 bases from J, the junction contained 9 bases not matched to a gene. This CDR3 reads CASSASPGTGHQETQYF. CDR3 coding DNA: TGTGCCAGCAGCGCGTCTCCCGGGACAGGGCACCAAGAGACCCAGTACTTC. Full variable domain (outside the CDR3, taken from reference TRBV9 and TRBJ2-5): DSGVTQTPKHLITATGQRVTLRCSPRSGDLSVYWYQQSLDQGLQFLIQYYNGEERAKGNILERFSAQQFPDLHSELNLSSLELGDSALYFCASSASPGTGHQETQYFGPGTRLLVL.

This sequence joins TRBV24-1 and TRBJ2-1, with TRBD2 matching 12 bases. Trimming at V came to 7 bases and at J to 8 bases, leaving 5 bases not matched to a gene. Germline-derived CDR1 and CDR2 are KGHDR and SFDVKD. This CDR3 spans 14 amino acids. CDR3: CATRTSGRGDEQFF. DNA for the CDR3: TGTGCCACCAGGACTAGCGGGAGAGGAGATGAGCAGTTCTTC.

This sequence joins TRBV28 and TRBJ2-5; the match to TRBD2 covers 8 bases. Trimming removed 7 bases from V and 1 base from J; junction bases left unmatched: 8. This CDR3 is built from 15 residues. The germline V gene has CDR1 MDHEN and CDR2 SYDVKM. CDR3 coding DNA: TGTGCCAGCAACCGGGGGGGGAGAATCCAAGAGACCCAGTACTTC. Protein: CASNRGGRIQETQYF.

The genes are TRBV2 and TRBJ1-5; 8 positions match TRBD1. Unmatched junction bases numbered 2, after V lost 2 bases and J lost 5 bases. This CDR3 has 14 residues. Germline V gene data show CDR1 as SNHLY and CDR2 as FYNNEI. CDR3 in DNA: TGTGCCAGCAGTGAACGGACAGGGTATCAGCCCCAGCATTTT. It codes for CASSERTGYQPQHF.

This clonotype was observed a handful of times. The gene calls are TRBV5-1 and TRBJ2-7; 10 bases align to TRBD1. V lost 3 bases to trimming and J lost 5 bases; unmatched junction nucleotides: 11. Germline CDR1 SGHRS, CDR2 YFSETQ. There are 16 residues in the CDR3. The DNA of the CDR3 is TGCGCCAGCAGCTCCGGATCGGGACAGGGGAGTAACGAGCAGTACTTC. Amino acid sequence: CASSSGSGQGSNEQYF. Full variable domain (outside the CDR3, taken from reference TRBV5-1 and TRBJ2-7): KAGVTQTPRYLIKTRGQQVTLSCSPISGHRSVSWYQQTPGQGLQFLFEYFSETQRNKGNFPGRFSGRQFSNSRSEMNVSTLELGDSALYLCASSSGSGQGSNEQYFGPGTRLTVT.

V is TRBV9 and J is TRBJ2-1; 7 bases fit TRBD2. The junction had 3 bases not matched to a gene; V was cut back by 0 bases and J by 6 bases. CDR1 and CDR2 (germline): SGDLS, YYNGEE. The CDR3 spans 14 residues. The CDR3 sequence: CASSVGPSGNEQFF. DNA of the CDR3: TGTGCCAGCAGCGTAGGCCCTAGCGGCAATGAGCAGTTCTTC.

The J gene is TRBJ2-3, the V gene TRBV20-1, with 10 positions matching TRBD2. This CDR3 comprises 15 residues. Germline loops: CDR1 DFQATT, CDR2 SNEGSKA (reference sequence). J lost 2 bases, V lost 5 bases, and 7 bases had no gene match. CDR3 nucleotide sequence: TGCAGTGCTCCCGTCGGACTAGCGGACACAGATACGCAGTATTTT. This sequence encodes CSAPVGLADTDTQYF.

This clonotype was found many times. The chain couples TRBV12-3 or TRBV12-4 to TRBJ1-1; D unclear. Trimming took 6 bases from V and 5 from J, leaving 16 bases between them. CDR3 size: 14 residues. The CDR3: CASRPLGWQTEAFF. CDR3 coding DNA: TGTGCCAGCAGGCCCCTGGGATGGCAAACTGAAGCTTTCTTT.